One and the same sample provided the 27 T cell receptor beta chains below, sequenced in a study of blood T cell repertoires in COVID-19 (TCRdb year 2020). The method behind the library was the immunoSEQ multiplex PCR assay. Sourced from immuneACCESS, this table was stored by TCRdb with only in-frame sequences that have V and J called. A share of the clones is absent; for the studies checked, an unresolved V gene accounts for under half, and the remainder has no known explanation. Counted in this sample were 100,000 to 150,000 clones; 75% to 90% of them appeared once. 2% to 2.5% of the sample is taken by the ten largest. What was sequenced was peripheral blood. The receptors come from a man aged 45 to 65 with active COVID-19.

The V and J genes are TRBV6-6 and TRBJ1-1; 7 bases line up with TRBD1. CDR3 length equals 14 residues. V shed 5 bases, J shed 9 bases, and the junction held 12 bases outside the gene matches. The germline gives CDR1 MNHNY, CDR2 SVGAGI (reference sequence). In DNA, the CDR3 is TGTGCCAGCAGTCAACAGGGGCCCCTGGGTAAAGCTTTCTTT. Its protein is CASSQQGPLGKAFF.

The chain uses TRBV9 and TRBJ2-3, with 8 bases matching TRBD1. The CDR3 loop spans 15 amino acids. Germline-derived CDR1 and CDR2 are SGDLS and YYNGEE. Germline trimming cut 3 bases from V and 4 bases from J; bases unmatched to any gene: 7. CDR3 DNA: TGTGCCAGCAGCGGCGACAGGGGAGTGGCAGATACGCAGTATTTT. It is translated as CASSGDRGVADTQYF.

In DNA form, the CDR3 reads TGTGCCAGCTCACCACCGACAGAATCCTACAATGAGCAGTTCTTC. Translating it yields CASSPPTESYNEQFF. This chain links TRBV18 with TRBJ2-1; D is possibly TRBD1 (5 bases). Germline V lookup: CDR1 KGHSH, CDR2 LQKENI. V was clipped by 0 bases and J by 1 base, with 7 bases between them. The CDR3 length is 15 residues.

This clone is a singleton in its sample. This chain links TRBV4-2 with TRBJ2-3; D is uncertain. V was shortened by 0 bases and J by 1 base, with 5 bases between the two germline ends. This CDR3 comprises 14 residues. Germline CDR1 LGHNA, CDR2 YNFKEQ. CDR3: CASSQESGTDTQYF. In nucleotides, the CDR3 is TGTGCCAGCAGCCAAGAGTCAGGCACAGATACGCAGTATTTT.

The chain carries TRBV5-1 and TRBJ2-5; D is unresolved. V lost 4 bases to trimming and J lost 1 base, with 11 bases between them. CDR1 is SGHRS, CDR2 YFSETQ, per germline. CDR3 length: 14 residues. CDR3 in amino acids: CASSPFRSQETQYF. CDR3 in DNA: TGCGCCAGCAGCCCCTTTCGGAGCCAAGAGACCCAGTACTTC.

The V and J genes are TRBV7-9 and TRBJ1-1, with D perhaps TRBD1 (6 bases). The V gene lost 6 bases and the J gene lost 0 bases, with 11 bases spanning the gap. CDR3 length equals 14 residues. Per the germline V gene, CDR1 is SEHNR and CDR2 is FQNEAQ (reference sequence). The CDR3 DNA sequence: TGTGCCAGCAGTTTCCAGGGGATGAACACTGAAGCTTTCTTT. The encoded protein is CASSFQGMNTEAFF. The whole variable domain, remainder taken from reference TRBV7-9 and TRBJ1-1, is DTGVSQNPRHKITKRGQNVTFRCDPISEHNRLYWYRQTLGQGPEFLTYFQNEAQLEKSRLLSDRFSAERPKGSFSTLEIQRTEQGDSAMYLCASSFQGMNTEAFFGQGTRLTVV.

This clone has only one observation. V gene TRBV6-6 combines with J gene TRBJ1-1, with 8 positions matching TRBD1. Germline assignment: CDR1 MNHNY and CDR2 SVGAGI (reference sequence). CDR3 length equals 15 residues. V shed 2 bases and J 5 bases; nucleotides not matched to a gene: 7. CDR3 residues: CASSYGGQGATEAFF. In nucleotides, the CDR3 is TGTGCCAGCAGTTACGGCGGACAGGGAGCTACTGAAGCTTTCTTT.

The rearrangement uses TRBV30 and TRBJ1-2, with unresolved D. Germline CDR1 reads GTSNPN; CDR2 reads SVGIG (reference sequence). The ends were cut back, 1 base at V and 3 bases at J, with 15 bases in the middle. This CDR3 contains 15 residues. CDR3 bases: TGTGCCTGGAGTGCCGTAGGAGAGGGAGACTATGGCTACACCTTC. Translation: CAWSAVGEGDYGYTF.

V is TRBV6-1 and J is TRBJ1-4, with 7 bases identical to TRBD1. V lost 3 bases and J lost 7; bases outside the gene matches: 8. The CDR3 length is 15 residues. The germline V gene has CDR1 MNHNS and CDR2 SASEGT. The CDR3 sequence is CASSERGLLVEKLFF. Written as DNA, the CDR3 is TGTGCCAGCAGTGAGAGGGGGCTTCTTGTTGAAAAACTGTTTTTT.

CDR3 amino acids: CASSLYGTTNEKLFF. CDR3 DNA sequence: TGTGCCAGCAGTTTATATGGCACAACTAATGAAAAACTGTTTTTT. The V call is TRBV27, the J call TRBJ1-4; no clear D gene. The CDR3 length is 15 residues. V was clipped by 1 base and J by 0 bases, with 6 bases between them. From germline, CDR1 is MNHEY and CDR2 SMNVEV (reference sequence).

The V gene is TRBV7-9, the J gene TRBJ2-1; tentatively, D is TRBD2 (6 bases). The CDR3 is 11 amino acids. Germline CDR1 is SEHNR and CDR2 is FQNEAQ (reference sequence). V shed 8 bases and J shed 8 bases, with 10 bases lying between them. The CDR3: CASGGVDEQFF. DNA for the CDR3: TGTGCCAGCGGCGGGGTAGATGAGCAGTTCTTC.

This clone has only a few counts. CDR3 bases: TGTGCCAGCAGTCCGCGGGGATTAGCGCTTTTTGGCAATGAGCAGTTCTTC. Translated, it gives CASSPRGLALFGNEQFF. The chain couples TRBV27 to TRBJ2-1, with a tentative D call TRBD2 (6 bases). Germline CDR1 and CDR2: MNHEY and SMNVEV (reference sequence). The CDR3 is 17 amino acids. V shed 5 bases and J shed 6 bases, with 23 bases lying between them.

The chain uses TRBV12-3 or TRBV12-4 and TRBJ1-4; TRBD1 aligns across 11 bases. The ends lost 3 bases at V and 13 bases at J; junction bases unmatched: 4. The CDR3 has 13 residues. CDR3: CASSFRDRGTLFF. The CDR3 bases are TGTGCCAGCAGTTTTAGGGACAGGGGGACACTGTTTTTT.

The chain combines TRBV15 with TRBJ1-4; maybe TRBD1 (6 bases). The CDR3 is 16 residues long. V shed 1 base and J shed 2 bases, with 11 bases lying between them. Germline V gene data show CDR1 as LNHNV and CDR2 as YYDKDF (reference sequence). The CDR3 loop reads CATSRANRATNEKLFF. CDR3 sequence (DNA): TGTGCCACCAGCAGAGCGAACAGGGCGACTAATGAAAAACTGTTTTTT.

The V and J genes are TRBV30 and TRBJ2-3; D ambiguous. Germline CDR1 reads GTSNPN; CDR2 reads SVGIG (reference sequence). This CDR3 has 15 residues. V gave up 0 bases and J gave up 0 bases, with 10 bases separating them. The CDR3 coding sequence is TGTGCCTGGAGTGTACAGCTTAGTAGCACAGATACGCAGTATTTT. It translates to CAWSVQLSSTDTQYF.

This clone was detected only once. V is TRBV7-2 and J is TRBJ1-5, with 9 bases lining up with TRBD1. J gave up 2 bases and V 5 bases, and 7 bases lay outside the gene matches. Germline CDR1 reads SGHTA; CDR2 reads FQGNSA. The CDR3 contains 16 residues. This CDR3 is CASSRDRDRGNQPQHF. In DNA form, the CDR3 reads TGTGCCAGCAGCCGGGACCGGGACAGGGGCAATCAGCCCCAGCATTTT.

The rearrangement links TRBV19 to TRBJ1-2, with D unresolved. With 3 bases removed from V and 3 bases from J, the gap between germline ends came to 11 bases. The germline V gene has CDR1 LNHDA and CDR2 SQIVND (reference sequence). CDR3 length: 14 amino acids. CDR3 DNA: TGTGCCAGTAGTATTTGGGCCGGGGACTATGGCTACACCTTC. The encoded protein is CASSIWAGDYGYTF.

The CDR3 DNA reads TGTGCCAGCAGCTACGACAGTAACTATGAGCAGTTCTTC. The encoded protein is CASSYDSNYEQFF. This chain joins TRBV11-2 and TRBJ2-1, with D possibly TRBD1 on 5 matching bases. The CDR3 is made up of 13 amino acids. Trimming took off 4 bases at V and 8 bases at J, with 12 bases between the two ends. Germline CDR1 SGHAT, CDR2 FQNNGV. Combining the CDR3 with reference TRBV11-2 and TRBJ2-1 gives the whole variable domain EAGVAQSPRYKIIEKRQSVAFWCNPISGHATLYWYQQILGQGPKLLIQFQNNGVVDDSQLPKDRFSAERLKGVDSTLKIQPAKLEDSAVYLCASSYDSNYEQFFGPGTRLTVL.

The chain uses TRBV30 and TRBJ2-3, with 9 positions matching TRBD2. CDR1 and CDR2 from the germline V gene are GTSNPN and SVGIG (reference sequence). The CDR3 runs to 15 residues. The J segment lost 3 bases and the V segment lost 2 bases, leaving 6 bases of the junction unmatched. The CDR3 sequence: CAWSPGTSRTDTQYF. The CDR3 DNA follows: TGTGCCTGGAGTCCCGGGACTAGCCGAACAGATACGCAGTATTTT.

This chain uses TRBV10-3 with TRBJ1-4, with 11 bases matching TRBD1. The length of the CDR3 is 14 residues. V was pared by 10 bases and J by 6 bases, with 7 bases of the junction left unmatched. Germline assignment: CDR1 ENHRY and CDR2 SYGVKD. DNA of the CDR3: TGTGCCACCCAGGACAGGGGGCGACATGAAAAACTGTTTTTT. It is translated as CATQDRGRHEKLFF.

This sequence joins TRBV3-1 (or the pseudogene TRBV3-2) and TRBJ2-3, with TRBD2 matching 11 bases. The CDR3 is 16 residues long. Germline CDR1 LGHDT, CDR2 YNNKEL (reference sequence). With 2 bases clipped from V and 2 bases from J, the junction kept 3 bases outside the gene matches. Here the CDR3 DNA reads TGTGCCAGCAGCCAACTAGCGGGGGGACTCACAGATACGCAGTATTTT. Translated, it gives CASSQLAGGLTDTQYF.

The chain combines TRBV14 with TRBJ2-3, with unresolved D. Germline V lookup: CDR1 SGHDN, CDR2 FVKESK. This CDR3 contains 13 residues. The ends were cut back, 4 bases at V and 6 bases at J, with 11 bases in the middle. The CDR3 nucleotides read TGTGCCAGCAGCCTGGGCATCCGGGATACGCAGTATTTT. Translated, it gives CASSLGIRDTQYF.

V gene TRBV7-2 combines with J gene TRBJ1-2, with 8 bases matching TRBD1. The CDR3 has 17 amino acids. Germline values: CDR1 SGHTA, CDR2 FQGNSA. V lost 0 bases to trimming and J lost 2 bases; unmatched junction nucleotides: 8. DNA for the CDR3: TGTGCCAGCAGCTTAGCGGGACAGGTCTTCTCCAACTATGGCTACACCTTC. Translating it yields CASSLAGQVFSNYGYTF.

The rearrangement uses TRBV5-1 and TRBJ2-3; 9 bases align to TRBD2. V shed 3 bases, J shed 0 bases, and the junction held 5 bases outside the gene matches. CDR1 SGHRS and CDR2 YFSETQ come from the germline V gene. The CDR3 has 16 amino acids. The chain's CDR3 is CASSSGLAGSTDTQYF. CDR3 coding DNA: TGCGCCAGCAGCTCGGGGCTAGCGGGGAGCACAGATACGCAGTATTTT.

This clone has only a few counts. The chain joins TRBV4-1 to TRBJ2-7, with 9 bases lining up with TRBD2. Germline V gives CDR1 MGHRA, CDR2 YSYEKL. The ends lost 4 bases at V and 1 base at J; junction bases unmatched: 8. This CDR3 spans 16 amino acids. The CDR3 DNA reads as TGCGCCAGCAGCCGAGGTGAGACTAGCGGTTCCTACGAGCAGTACTTC. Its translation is CASSRGETSGSYEQYF.

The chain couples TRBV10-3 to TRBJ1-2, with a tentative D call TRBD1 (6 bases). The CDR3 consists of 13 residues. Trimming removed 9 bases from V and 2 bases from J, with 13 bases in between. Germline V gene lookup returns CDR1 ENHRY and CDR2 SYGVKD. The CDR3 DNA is TGTGCCATTACAGGACAGATCAACTATGGCTACACCTTC. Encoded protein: CAITGQINYGYTF.

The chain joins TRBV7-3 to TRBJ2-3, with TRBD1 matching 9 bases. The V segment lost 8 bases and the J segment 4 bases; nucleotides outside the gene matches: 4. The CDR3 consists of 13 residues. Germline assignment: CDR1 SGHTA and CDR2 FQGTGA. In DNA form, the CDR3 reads TGTGCCAGCGGACAGGGGAGGGCAGATACGCAGTATTTT. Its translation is CASGQGRADTQYF.